This record looks at one T cell receptor (beta chain) sequence and its context. It has no known antigen specificity. No base quality information exists; no much larger clone differs at one position. TCR beta CDR3 regions were amplified from RNA transcripts. A first-round RT-PCR of the TCR CDR3 used the HTBI primer set with the Qiagen OneStep RT-PCR kit. The libraries were constructed in a second round of multiplex PCR and then size-selected and purified. The libraries were sequenced on an Illumina HiSeq2000 using paired-end 100 bp reads. In the authors' own workflow: Raw data were processed with SOAPnuke, discarding reads with adapters, uncalled bases, mean Phred below 15, or no exact constant-primer or identifier match. COPE v1.2.5 was used to merge the high-quality paired reads, and each unique nucleotide sequence was defined as a clonotype. MiTCR v1.1 was used to align clonotypes to the IMGT TRBV, TRBD and TRBJ reference segments. Only V-J combinations with frequency above 0.0001, covering about 99% of repertoires, were analysed. The TCS score was defined as the ratio of F50 (clonal expansion) to E x V (chaos), calculated using BLOSUM62-based TCRdist between CDR3 peptides within each V-J. Welch's t-statistics and random forest reduced around 510 V-J features to some 14, which were used in a naive Bayes classifier (R e1071). Thyroid-blood repertoire similarity was quantified with the Morisita-Horn index. TCRdb redid the processing of the public reads, applying fastp at Q25 and MiXCR, and retained in-frame beta chains. CDR3 protein sequences are deduplicated, and each keeps its most common genes and DNA. The V and J calls come from TCRdb's annotation, not from the publication. The sample data list about 580,000 distinct CDR3 sequences, and roughly 46% of these were observed just once. The top ten constitute roughly 7.7% of the sample.

These data come from a study of T cells in Graves' hyperthyroidism and ophthalmopathy (dated by TCRdb to the late 2010s). As for the study more broadly: To identify distinguishing TCR V-J signatures, a discovery cohort of about 95 patients was used, comprising 40 to 45 with Graves' ophthalmopathy and about 59 with stable Graves' hyperthyroidism. In addition, the study compared T-cell repertoires in thyroid tissue and in blood from roughly six Graves' hyperthyroidism patients. Once sampling was done, hyperthyroidism patients were given methimazole at a starting dose of 30 mg daily, whereas ophthalmopathy patients were given high-dose intravenous methylprednisolone. The 100 or so discovery patients were randomly split 7:3 into training and test sets. An independent validation cohort of around 19 hyperthyroidism patients and 17 patients who later progressed to ophthalmopathy tested prospective prediction of ophthalmopathy. TCR Vbeta CDR3 sequencing of 120 to 150 peripheral blood samples (approximately 44 ophthalmopathy, around 80 hyperthyroidism and roughly 17 progressor patients) is reported in the paper. Study-wide findings and limitations: No statistical method was used to set the sample size in advance, and investigators knew the group allocation. In validation, the model predicted progression to ophthalmopathy with just under 71% sensitivity and 72.22% specificity, a median of 6.5 months before onset. In cross-validation, a model built on a 13 V-J signature told ophthalmopathy apart from stable hyperthyroidism with approximately 91% sensitivity and approximately 81% specificity, and in testing the same model reached 80%/75%. Blood samples also contained most of the expanded thyroid clonotypes (frequency above 0.001), which suggests that blood repertoires may reflect thyroid immune responses.

Stable Graves' hyperthyroidism was defined as the absence of progression to ophthalmopathy over 18 months of follow-up. The hyperthyroidism patients were between 18 and 65 years old and newly diagnosed, with a disease duration of less than 2 months. Patients with uncontrolled infections, other autoimmune diseases, pregnancy or lactation were excluded. Diagnoses relied on clinical symptoms, serum thyroxine and TRAb, thyroid ultrasound and orbital computed tomography. Total RNA was extracted with Trizol reagent, and quality was checked on an Agilent 2100 Bioanalyzer. The CDR3 runs 13 amino acids, cysteine and phenylalanine included. The read is trimmed to its CDR3 DNA, 39 bases read in frame from base 1. V and J lose 10 bases and 6 bases, and a span of 17 bases separates them.

This clonotype was obtained from a young woman with Graves' hyperthyroidism. The sequence links TRBV12-3 or TRBV12-4 to TRBJ2-3, and possibly TRBD2, on 5 matching bases. Sequenced sample: peripheral blood or thyroid tissue (not recorded which). The DNA sequence follows: TGTGCCACAAAGGCACGGTGGGAGGATACGCAGTATTTT. It translates as CATKARWEDTQYF.